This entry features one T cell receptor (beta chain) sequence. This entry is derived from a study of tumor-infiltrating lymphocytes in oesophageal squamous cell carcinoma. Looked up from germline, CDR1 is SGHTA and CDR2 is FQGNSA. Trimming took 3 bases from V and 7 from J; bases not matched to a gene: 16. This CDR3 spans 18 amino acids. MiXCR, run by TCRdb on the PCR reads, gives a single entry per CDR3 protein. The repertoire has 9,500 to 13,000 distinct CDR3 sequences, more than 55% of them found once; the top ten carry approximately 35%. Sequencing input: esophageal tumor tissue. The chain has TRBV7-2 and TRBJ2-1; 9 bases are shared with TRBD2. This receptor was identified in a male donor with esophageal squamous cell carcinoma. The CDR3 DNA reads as TGTGCCAGCAGCTTGGCCTTCGCGGGACTAGCATTTGGTAATGAGCAGTTCTTC. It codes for CASSLAFAGLAFGNEQFF. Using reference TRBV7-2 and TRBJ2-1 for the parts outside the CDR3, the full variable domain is GAGVSQSPSNKVTEKGKDVELRCDPISGHTALYWYRQSLGQGLEFLIYFQGNSAPDKSGLPSDRFSAERTGGSVSTLTIQRTQQEDSAVYLCASSLAFAGLAFGNEQFFGPGTRLTVL.